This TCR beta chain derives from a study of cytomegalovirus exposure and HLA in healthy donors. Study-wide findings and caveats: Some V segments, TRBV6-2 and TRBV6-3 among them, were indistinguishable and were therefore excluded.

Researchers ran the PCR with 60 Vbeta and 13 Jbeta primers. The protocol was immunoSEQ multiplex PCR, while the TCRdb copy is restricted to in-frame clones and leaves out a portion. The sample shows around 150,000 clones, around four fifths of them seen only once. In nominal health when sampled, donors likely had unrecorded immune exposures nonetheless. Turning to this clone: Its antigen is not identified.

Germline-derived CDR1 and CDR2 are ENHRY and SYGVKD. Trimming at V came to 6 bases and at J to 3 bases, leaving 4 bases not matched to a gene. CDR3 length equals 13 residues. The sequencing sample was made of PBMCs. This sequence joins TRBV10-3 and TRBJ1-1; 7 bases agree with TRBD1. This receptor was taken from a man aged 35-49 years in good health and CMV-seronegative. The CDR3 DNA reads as TGTGCCATCAGCTCGACAGGGTACACTGAAGCTTTCTTT. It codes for CAISSTGYTEAFF.